These 10 T cell receptor beta chains were all obtained from the same sample, sequenced in a study of breast tumors, draining lymph nodes, adjacent tissues. TCRdb redid the calling of the multiplex PCR reads with MiXCR, one entry per CDR3 protein. This sample has 9,000 to 15,000 distinct CDR3 sequences, with about 37% found just once. Material for sequencing was breast tumor tissue. All receptors come from a female donor with breast cancer. Some clones in this sample may be carry-over from other donors' samples.

This clonotype has a handful of counts. V is TRBV20-1 and J is TRBJ2-1; the match to TRBD2 covers 10 bases. The V and J ends lost 1 base and 9 bases, in that order; junction bases with no gene match: 12. The CDR3 runs 16 residues. The V gene's germline CDR1 is DFQATT and CDR2 SNEGSKA (reference sequence). CDR3 in DNA: TGCAGTGCTAGAGGCCCGGGGAGCGGGAGGGTAGGTGAGCAGTTCTTC. Encoded protein: CSARGPGSGRVGEQFF.

A note on this clonotype: Because the CDR3 is missing its conserved closing phenylalanine or tryptophan, this is likely a read error. V is TRBV9 and J is TRBJ2-7, with a tentative D call TRBD2 (6 bases). The germline gives CDR1 SGDLS, CDR2 YYNGEE. The CDR3 sequence is 14 residues long. CDR3 sequence reads: CASSVAPSAHEQYL. CDR3 nucleotide sequence: TGCGCCAGCAGCGTAGCTCCTAGCGCCCACGAGCAGTACCTC.

The gene calls are TRBV15 and TRBJ2-7; D is undetermined. The CDR3 is 17 amino acids. V shed 4 bases and J shed 2 bases, with 21 bases lying between them. CDR1 and CDR2 (germline): LNHNV, YYDKDF (reference sequence). The CDR3 nucleotides are TGTGCCACCAGCAAAGACTTAACTCAACTCTTGGCCTACGAGCAGTACTTC. Its protein is CATSKDLTQLLAYEQYF.

At least ten counts were recorded for this clonotype. Sequence at one end of the junction differs from germline and may be a read error. The genes are TRBV7-2 and TRBJ2-5, with 7 nucleotides matching TRBD2. Germline CDR1 is SGHTA and CDR2 is FQGNSA. This CDR3 contains 14 residues. The CDR3 sequence: CASSLDQGGETRYF. The CDR3 DNA reads TGTGCCAGCAGCTTAGATCAGGGAGGGGAGACCCGGTACTTC.

This clonotype is medium-sized. The rearrangement joins TRBV10-2 to TRBJ2-7, with 10 bases matching TRBD1. The CDR3 contains 12 residues. Germline V gene data show CDR1 as WSHSY and CDR2 as SAAADI. The J segment lost 5 bases and the V segment lost 7 bases, leaving 2 bases of the junction unmatched. The CDR3 DNA reads as TGCGCCAGCAAGACAGGGGGCCACGAGCAGTACTTC. This gives the protein CASKTGGHEQYF.

By its share, this clonotype is medium-sized. The chain has TRBV20-1 and TRBJ1-5, with D hard to call. This CDR3 is 18 amino acids long. Germline CDR1 DFQATT, CDR2 SNEGSKA (reference sequence). Trimming stripped 0 bases from V and 0 bases from J, with 18 bases between. In DNA, the CDR3 is TGCAGTGCTAGAGATCCGGGATCCAGGTCTTATAGCAATCAGCCCCAGCATTTT. It encodes CSARDPGSRSYSNQPQHF.

J is TRBJ1-1 and V is TRBV2; D is possibly TRBD1 (6 bases). V lost 11 bases, J lost 4 bases, and 14 bases lay in between. Per the germline V gene, CDR1 is SNHLY and CDR2 is FYNNEI. The CDR3 is 12 residues long. The DNA of the CDR3 is TGTGCCGGCCAGGGGTCCGGCACTGAAGCTTTCTTT. Translating it yields CAGQGSGTEAFF.

This clonotype was seen many times. The V and J genes are TRBV5-4 and TRBJ2-7, with 8 bases identical to TRBD1. V shed 4 bases, J shed 3 bases, and the junction held 12 bases outside the gene matches. From germline, CDR1 is SGHNT and CDR2 YYREEE (reference sequence). The CDR3 sequence is 16 residues long. CDR3 nucleotide sequence: TGTGCCAGCAGCCTCCGGACAGGGAGCCAAATCTACGAGCAGTACTTC. This sequence encodes CASSLRTGSQIYEQYF.

At least ten counts were recorded for this clonotype. The genes are TRBV27 and TRBJ2-3; D assignment may be TRBD1 or TRBD2 (7 bases each). This CDR3 has 16 amino acids. Germline V CDR1 and CDR2: MNHEY, SMNVEV (reference sequence). The V end lost 7 bases, the J end lost 3 bases, and 20 bases lay between the germline ends. CDR3 coding DNA: TGTGCCAGCAATTTGAGGGCAGGGGGGGGTACAGATACGCAGTATTTT. This gives the protein CASNLRAGGGTDTQYF.

The chain carries TRBV20-1 and TRBJ1-1, with a weak D call TRBD1 (5 bases). Germline lookup yields CDR1 DFQATT and CDR2 SNEGSKA (reference sequence). V lost 2 bases to trimming and J lost 11 bases, with 9 bases between them. This CDR3 is 10 amino acids long. The CDR3 protein is CSARTGRAFF. CDR3 DNA: TGCAGTGCTAGAACGGGGCGTGCTTTCTTT.